One sample yielded the 21 T cell receptor beta chains listed below, sequenced in a study of blood T cell repertoires in COVID-19. Some clones are missing from TCRdb's copy, which holds only in-frame ones; the method was immunoSEQ multiplex PCR. The sample has 200,000 to 250,000 clones, roughly 88% seen once; the top ten hold about 9%. The sample consisted of peripheral blood. Receptor source: a man aged 45-65 years with active or convalescent COVID-19.

V usage is TRBV7-2 and J usage is TRBJ2-1; TRBD2 aligns across 13 bases. This CDR3 contains 17 residues. Germline V gene data show CDR1 as SGHTA and CDR2 as FQGNSA. V was clipped by 5 bases and J by 6 bases; unmatched bases: 10. The CDR3: CASSPDRTSGSGNEQFF. The DNA of the CDR3 is TGTGCCAGCAGCCCTGATAGGACTAGCGGGAGCGGCAATGAGCAGTTCTTC.

V is TRBV5-1 and J is TRBJ2-2, with a possible D match to TRBD2 (5 bases). This CDR3 contains 16 residues. V was pared by 4 bases and J by 5 bases, with 18 bases between. Germline V gene sequence: CDR1 SGHRS, CDR2 YFSETQ. CDR3 in DNA: TGCGCCAGCAGCCCCGACTTCTCTCCGGGGACCGGGGAGCTGTTTTTT. This sequence encodes CASSPDFSPGTGELFF.

This clone came up a few times. The chain links TRBV7-9 to TRBJ1-3; the D gene is possibly TRBD1 (5 bases). This CDR3 spans 14 amino acids. V was clipped by 6 bases and J by 6 bases, with 15 bases between them. The germline gives CDR1 SEHNR, CDR2 FQNEAQ (reference sequence). The CDR3 DNA is TGTGCCAGCAGACGGAGTTGGGGCGAAAACACCATATATTTT. Translating it yields CASRRSWGENTIYF.

This sequence joins TRBV11-2 and TRBJ2-3, with TRBD1 identical over 8 bases. The CDR3 extends over 13 amino acids. Germline V CDR1 and CDR2: SGHAT, FQNNGV. Losses at the gene ends were 5 bases for V and 4 bases for J; bases not matched to a gene: 2. CDR3 in DNA: TGTGCCAGCAGCGCGACAGGGGCAGATACGCAGTATTTT. Translation: CASSATGADTQYF.

The J gene is TRBJ1-2, the V gene TRBV20-1; a weak D match, TRBD1 (6 bases). Looked up from germline, CDR1 is DFQATT and CDR2 is SNEGSKA (reference sequence). The CDR3 is 14 residues long. Trimming left V 3 bases short and J 8 bases short, with 19 bases between. CDR3: CSASPLRGAVGYTF. The CDR3 nucleotides read TGCAGTGCTAGTCCCCTACGGGGGGCCGTAGGCTACACCTTC.

This chain connects TRBV6-6 to TRBJ2-7; 8 bases align to TRBD2. Trimming at V came to 6 bases and at J to 6 bases, leaving 7 bases not matched to a gene. Germline V CDR1 and CDR2: MNHNY, SVGAGI (reference sequence). The CDR3 consists of 13 residues. The DNA of the CDR3 is TGTGCCAGCAGAAAACAGCGGGAGTTCGAGCAGTACTTC. As protein: CASRKQREFEQYF.

The chain couples TRBV28 to TRBJ2-5, with 9 bases identical to TRBD1. The CDR3 spans 14 residues. V shed 5 bases and J 3 bases; nucleotides not matched to a gene: 4. Germline lookup yields CDR1 MDHEN and CDR2 SYDVKM. This CDR3 reads CASSTRQGEETQYF. The CDR3 DNA is TGTGCCAGCAGTACACGACAGGGGGAAGAGACCCAGTACTTC.

The rearrangement uses TRBV6-1 and TRBJ1-5, with 7 bases aligning to TRBD1. Losses at the gene ends were 3 bases for V and 1 base for J; bases not matched to a gene: 6. The CDR3 length is 16 residues. Germline V gene sequence: CDR1 MNHNS, CDR2 SASEGT. CDR3 amino acids: CASSDRQGVSNQPQHF. CDR3 DNA sequence: TGTGCCAGCAGTGATAGACAGGGAGTGAGCAATCAGCCCCAGCATTTT.

The CDR3 bases are TGTGCCAGCAGCTTGTTTTGGGGCTTTTATGGCAATCAGCCCCAGCATTTT. This codes for CASSLFWGFYGNQPQHF. The chain employs TRBV5-8 and TRBJ1-5, with D maybe TRBD1 (5 bases). V was pared by 1 base and J by 2 bases, with 16 bases between. The CDR3 spans 17 residues. In germline, CDR1 is SGHTS, CDR2 YDEGEE.

V usage is TRBV27 and J usage is TRBJ1-1, with TRBD1 matching over 7 bases. J lost 0 bases, V lost 5 bases, and 3 bases had no gene match. CDR3 length equals 14 residues. The germline gives CDR1 MNHEY, CDR2 SMNVEV (reference sequence). The CDR3 bases are TGTGCCAGCAGTCCGACAGGGATGAACACTGAAGCTTTCTTT. Translating it yields CASSPTGMNTEAFF.

This chain links TRBV21-1 with TRBJ1-5; the D call TRBD1 from the table was never checked on the DNA. TRBV21-1 is a recognized pseudogene. The CDR3 is made up of 18 amino acids. CDR3 in amino acids: CASSKAGQGRDSNQPQHF. CDR3 DNA: TGTGCCAGCAGCAAAGCGGGGCAGGGAAGGGATAGCAATCAGCCCCAGCATTTT.

The chain uses TRBV6-5 and TRBJ1-6, with D perhaps TRBD1 (6 bases). Germline V gene data show CDR1 as MNHEY and CDR2 as SVGAGI. V dropped 5 bases and J dropped 10 bases, with 18 bases sitting between them. This CDR3 region has 15 residues. The CDR3 DNA reads TGTGCCAGCAGTATGGGGCAGGGGTTCAGGTCACCCCTCCACTTT. Translated, it gives CASSMGQGFRSPLHF.

This clone was detected only a few times. This chain joins TRBV5-1 and TRBJ1-5; TRBD1 matches at 9 bases. The ends lost 3 bases at V and 7 bases at J; junction bases unmatched: 11. This CDR3 region has 16 residues. Germline V gene lookup returns CDR1 SGHRS and CDR2 YFSETQ. The CDR3: CASSWGPQGADQPQHF. CDR3 in DNA: TGCGCCAGCAGCTGGGGCCCACAGGGGGCTGACCAGCCCCAGCATTTT.

The chain has TRBV18 and TRBJ2-1, with 7 positions matching TRBD2. Trimming at V came to 3 bases and at J to 3 bases, leaving 5 bases not matched to a gene. Germline lookup yields CDR1 KGHSH and CDR2 LQKENI. The CDR3 runs 15 residues. CDR3 coding DNA: TGTGCCAGCTCACCGCGCGGGGGACTCTACAATGAGCAGTTCTTC. Residues: CASSPRGGLYNEQFF. The complete variable domain, with remaining parts taken from reference TRBV18 and TRBJ2-1, reads NAGVMQNPRHLVRRRGQEARLRCSPMKGHSHVYWYRQLPEEGLKFMVYLQKENIIDESGMPKERFSAEFPKEGPSILRIQQVVRGDSAAYFCASSPRGGLYNEQFFGPGTRLTVL.

The CDR3 DNA follows: TGCGCCAGCAGAGACCGGGACAGGGGGCGCGAGCAGTACGTC. Translation gives CASRDRDRGREQYV. This chain uses TRBV10-1 with TRBJ2-7; 12 nucleotides align to TRBD1. The CDR3 length is 14 residues. Germline V lookup: CDR1 WNHNN, CDR2 SYGVQD (reference sequence). J was trimmed by 6 bases and V by 6 bases; bases with no gene match: 6.

This chain links TRBV28 with TRBJ2-2; the D gene is possibly TRBD2 (6 bases). Per germline, CDR1 MDHEN and CDR2 SYDVKM. The CDR3 sequence is 15 residues long. Trimming shortened V by 3 bases and J by 4 bases, and 12 bases separated the two germline ends. The CDR3, as DNA: TGTGCCAGCAGTTTGGCGGGACCACCCACCGGGGAGCTGTTTTTT. Translation: CASSLAGPPTGELFF.

V usage is TRBV19 and J usage is TRBJ2-5; the match to TRBD2 covers 11 bases. Germline CDR1 is LNHDA and CDR2 is SQIVND (reference sequence). CDR3 size: 16 residues. Unmatched junction bases numbered 10, after V lost 8 bases and J lost 2 bases. The CDR3 spells CASGTSGNRRQETQYF. CDR3 nucleotides: TGTGCCAGTGGGACTAGCGGAAACCGGCGGCAAGAGACCCAGTACTTC.

This sequence joins TRBV7-9 and TRBJ2-1, with D unresolved. V was pared by 0 bases and J by 0 bases, with 6 bases between. CDR1 is SEHNR, CDR2 FQNEAQ, per germline (reference sequence). This CDR3 is built from 15 residues. As DNA, the CDR3 is TGTGCCAGCAGCTTAGCTCTAAGCTCCTACAATGAGCAGTTCTTC. The encoded protein is CASSLALSSYNEQFF.

V usage is TRBV29-1 and J usage is TRBJ2-5, with D possibly being TRBD1 (5 bases). This CDR3 is 13 amino acids long. Germline V gene lookup returns CDR1 SQVTM and CDR2 ANQGSEA. Trimming stripped 2 bases from V and 3 bases from J, with 10 bases between. The CDR3 loop is CSVERGSEETQYF. The DNA for the CDR3 is TGCAGCGTTGAAAGGGGATCGGAAGAGACCCAGTACTTC.

The chain links TRBV5-5 to TRBJ1-5, with a tentative D call TRBD1 (5 bases). Looked up from germline, CDR1 is SGHKS and CDR2 is YYEKEE (reference sequence). There are 14 residues in the CDR3. V dropped 2 bases and J dropped 9 bases, with 15 bases sitting between them. The CDR3: CASSFDLGRGPQHF. The CDR3 nucleotides are TGTGCCAGCAGCTTTGACTTAGGGAGGGGGCCCCAGCATTTT.

The V and J genes are TRBV12-3 or TRBV12-4 and TRBJ1-1; D is ambiguous. Trimming took 4 bases from V and 3 from J, leaving 9 bases between them. This CDR3 is built from 13 residues. CDR3 bases: TGTGCCAGCAGTTATGGTCGGTACACTGAAGCTTTCTTT. It translates to CASSYGRYTEAFF.